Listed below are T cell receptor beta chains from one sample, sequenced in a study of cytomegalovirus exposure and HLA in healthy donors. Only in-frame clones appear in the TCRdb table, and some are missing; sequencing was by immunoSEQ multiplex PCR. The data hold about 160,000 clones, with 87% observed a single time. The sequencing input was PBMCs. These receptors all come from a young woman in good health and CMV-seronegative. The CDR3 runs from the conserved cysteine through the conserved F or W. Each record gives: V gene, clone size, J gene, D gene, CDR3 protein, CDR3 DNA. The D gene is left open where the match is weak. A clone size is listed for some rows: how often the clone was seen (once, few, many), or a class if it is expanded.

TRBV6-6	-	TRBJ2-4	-	CASSLGVVWDIQYF	TGTGCCAGCAGTTTAGGAGTAGTCTGGGACATTCAGTACTTC
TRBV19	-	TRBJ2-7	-	CASEGRSYEQYF	TGTGCCAGTGAGGGAAGGTCCTACGAGCAGTACTTC
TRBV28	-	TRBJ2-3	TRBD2	CASSSSFGGGPKDTQYF	TGTGCCAGCAGTTCCTCTTTCGGGGGAGGGCCCAAAGATACGCAGTATTTT
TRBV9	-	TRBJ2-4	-	CASSGLDIQYF	TGTGCCAGCTCCGGGTTGGACATTCAGTACTTC
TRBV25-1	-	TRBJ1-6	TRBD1	CASSGTGNNSPLHF	TGTGCCAGCAGTGGGACAGGGAACAATTCCCCCCTCCACTTT
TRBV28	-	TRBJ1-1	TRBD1	CASSQTGDLTEAFF	TGTGCCAGCAGTCAGACAGGGGATCTCACTGAAGCTTTCTTT
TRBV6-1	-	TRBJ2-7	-	CASSLYGGYEQYF	TGTGCCAGCAGTCTCTACGGAGGATACGAGCAGTACTTC
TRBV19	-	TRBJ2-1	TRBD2	CASRISSGSSYNEQFF	TGTGCCAGTAGGATATCTAGCGGGAGCTCCTACAATGAGCAGTTCTTC
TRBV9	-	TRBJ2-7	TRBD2	CASSVDGGAYEQYF	TGTGCCAGCAGCGTAGACGGGGGGGCCTACGAGCAGTACTTC
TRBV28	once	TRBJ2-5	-	CASEGGGGETQYF	TGTGCCAGCGAGGGTGGGGGCGGGGAGACCCAGTACTTC
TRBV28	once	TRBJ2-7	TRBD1	CASSLPWDREGEQYF	TGTGCCAGCAGTTTACCCTGGGACAGGGAGGGCGAGCAGTACTTC
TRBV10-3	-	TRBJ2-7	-	CAISSGGYEQYF	TGTGCCATCAGTTCCGGCGGCTACGAGCAGTACTTC
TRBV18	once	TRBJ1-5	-	CASSSGGLGQPQHF	TGTGCCAGCTCTTCGGGGGGGTTGGGTCAGCCCCAGCATTTT
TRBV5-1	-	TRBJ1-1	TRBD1	CASSLTGTGIGTEAFF	TGCGCCAGCAGCCTGACAGGGACTGGCATAGGCACTGAAGCTTTCTTT
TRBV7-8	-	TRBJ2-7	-	CASSLAHRGYEQYF	TGTGCCAGCAGCTTAGCGCACCGGGGCTACGAGCAGTACTTC
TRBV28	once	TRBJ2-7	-	CASTQPGDEQYF	TGTGCCAGCACCCAACCGGGGGACGAGCAGTACTTC
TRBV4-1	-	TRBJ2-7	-	CASSDLGMGAPEQYF	TGCGCCAGCAGCGACCTGGGGATGGGGGCCCCCGAGCAGTACTTC
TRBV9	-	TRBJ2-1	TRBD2	CASSEGTSGGYNEQFF	TGTGCCAGCAGCGAGGGGACTAGCGGGGGATACAATGAGCAGTTCTTC